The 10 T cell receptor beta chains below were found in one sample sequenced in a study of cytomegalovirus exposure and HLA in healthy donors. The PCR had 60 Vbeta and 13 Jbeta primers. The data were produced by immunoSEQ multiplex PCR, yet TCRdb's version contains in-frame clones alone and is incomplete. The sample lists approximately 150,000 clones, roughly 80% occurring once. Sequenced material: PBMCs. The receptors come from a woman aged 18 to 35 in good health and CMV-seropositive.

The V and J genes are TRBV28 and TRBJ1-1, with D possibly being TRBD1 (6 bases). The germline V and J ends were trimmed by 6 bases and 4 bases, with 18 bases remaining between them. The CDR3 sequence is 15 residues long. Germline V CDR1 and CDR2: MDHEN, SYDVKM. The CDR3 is CASRKGSRGATEAFF. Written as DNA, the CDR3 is TGTGCCAGCAGGAAGGGCTCTCGGGGGGCCACTGAAGCTTTCTTT.

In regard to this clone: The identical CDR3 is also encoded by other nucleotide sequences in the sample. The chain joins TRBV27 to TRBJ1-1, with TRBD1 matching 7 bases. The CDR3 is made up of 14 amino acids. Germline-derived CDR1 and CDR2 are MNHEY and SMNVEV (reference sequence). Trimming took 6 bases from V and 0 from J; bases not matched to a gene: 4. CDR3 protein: CASSRQGVNTEAFF. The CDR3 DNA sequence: TGTGCCAGCAGCCGTCAGGGGGTGAACACTGAAGCTTTCTTT.

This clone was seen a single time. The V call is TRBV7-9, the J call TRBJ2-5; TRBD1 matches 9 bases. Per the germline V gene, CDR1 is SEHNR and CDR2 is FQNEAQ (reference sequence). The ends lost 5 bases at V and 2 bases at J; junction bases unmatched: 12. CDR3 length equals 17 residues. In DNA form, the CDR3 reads TGTGCCAGCAGCCCGCGTCCGGACAGGGGAGCACAAGAGACCCAGTACTTC. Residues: CASSPRPDRGAQETQYF. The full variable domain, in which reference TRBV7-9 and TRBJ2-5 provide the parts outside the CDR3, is DTGVSQNPRHKITKRGQNVTFRCDPISEHNRLYWYRQTLGQGPEFLTYFQNEAQLEKSRLLSDRFSAERPKGSFSTLEIQRTEQGDSAMYLCASSPRPDRGAQETQYFGPGTRLLVL.

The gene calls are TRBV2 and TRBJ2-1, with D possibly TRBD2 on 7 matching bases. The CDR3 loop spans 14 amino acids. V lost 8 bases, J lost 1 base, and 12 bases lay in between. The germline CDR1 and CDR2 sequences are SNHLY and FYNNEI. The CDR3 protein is CASGGARSYNEQFF. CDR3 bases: TGTGCCAGCGGGGGGGCTAGATCCTACAATGAGCAGTTCTTC.

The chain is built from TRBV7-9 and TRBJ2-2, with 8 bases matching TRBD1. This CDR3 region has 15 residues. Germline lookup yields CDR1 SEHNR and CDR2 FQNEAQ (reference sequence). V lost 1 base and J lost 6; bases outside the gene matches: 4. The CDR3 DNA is TGTGCCAGCAGCTTAGGGGACAGGAGGGCCGGGGAGCTGTTTTTT. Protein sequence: CASSLGDRRAGELFF.

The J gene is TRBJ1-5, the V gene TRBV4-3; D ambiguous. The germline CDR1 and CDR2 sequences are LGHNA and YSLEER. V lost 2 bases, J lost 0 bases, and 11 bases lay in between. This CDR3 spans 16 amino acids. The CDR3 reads CASSQNREFSNQPQHF. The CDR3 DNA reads TGCGCCAGCAGCCAAAATCGCGAGTTTAGCAATCAGCCCCAGCATTTT.

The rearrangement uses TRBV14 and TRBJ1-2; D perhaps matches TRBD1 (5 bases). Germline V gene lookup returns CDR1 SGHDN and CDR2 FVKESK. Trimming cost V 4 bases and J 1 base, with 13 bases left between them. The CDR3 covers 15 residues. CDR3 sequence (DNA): TGTGCCAGCAGCCCAACCAGGGTCCTTAACTATGGCTACACCTTC. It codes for CASSPTRVLNYGYTF.

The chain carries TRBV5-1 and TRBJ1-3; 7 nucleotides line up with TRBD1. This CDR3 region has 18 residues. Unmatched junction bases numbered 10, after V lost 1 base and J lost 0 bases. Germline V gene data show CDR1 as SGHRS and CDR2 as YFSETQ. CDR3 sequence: CASSLSPTGVSSGNTIYF. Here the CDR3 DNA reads TGCGCCAGCAGCTTGAGTCCCACAGGGGTGAGCTCTGGAAACACCATATATTTT.

CDR3 region: CASTGRVPSRPGELFF. The CDR3 DNA follows: TGTGCCAGCACCGGCAGGGTCCCTTCCCGCCCCGGGGAGCTGTTTTTT. J is TRBJ2-2 and V is TRBV11-3; a possible D gene is TRBD1 (5 bases). Trimming took 7 bases from V and 6 from J, leaving 21 bases between them. Germline-derived CDR1 and CDR2 are SGHNT and YENEEA. CDR3 length equals 16 residues. The whole variable domain, filled in from reference TRBV11-3 and TRBJ2-2, reads EAGVVQSPRYKIIEKKQPVAFWCNPISGHNTLYWYLQNLGQGPELLIRYENEEAVDDSQLPKDRFSAERLKGVDSTLKIQPAELGDSAVYLCASTGRVPSRPGELFFGEGSRLTVL.

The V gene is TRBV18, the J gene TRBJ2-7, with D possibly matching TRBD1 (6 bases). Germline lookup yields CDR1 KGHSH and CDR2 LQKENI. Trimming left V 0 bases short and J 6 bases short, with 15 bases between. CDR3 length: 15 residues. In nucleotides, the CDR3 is TGTGCCAGCTCACCACCAGCCAGGGGTTCGGCCGAGCAGTACTTC. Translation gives CASSPPARGSAEQYF.